These T cell receptor beta chains were read from a single sample in a study of cytomegalovirus exposure and HLA in healthy donors. The method was immunoSEQ multiplex PCR; TCRdb's version includes in-frame clones alone and lacks a portion of them. The sample yields tens of thousands of clones, around 78% seen once. Sequencing was carried out using PBMCs. The receptors were gathered from a male donor in good health and CMV-seropositive. The CDR3 runs from the conserved cysteine through the conserved F or W. The order of the fields is clone size, J gene, D gene, V gene, CDR3 protein, CDR3 DNA. A D gene is named only where the DNA matches it firmly. Not every row has a clone size; where given, it reads once, few, many or a size class.

clone_size: .; j_call: TRBJ2-7; d_call: TRBD2; v_call: TRBV27; cdr3_aa: CASSFTSGGDPYEQYF; cdr3_nt: TGTGCCAGCAGTTTTACTAGCGGGGGGGACCCCTACGAGCAGTACTTC
clone_size: once; j_call: TRBJ2-3; d_call: TRBD2; v_call: TRBV5-6; cdr3_aa: CASSQPGLAATDTQYF; cdr3_nt: TGTGCCAGCAGCCAGCCGGGACTAGCGGCTACAGATACGCAGTATTTT
clone_size: few; j_call: TRBJ2-1; d_call: TRBD2; v_call: TRBV9; cdr3_aa: CASSLNSGGYNEQFF; cdr3_nt: TGTGCCAGCAGCCTGAATTCGGGAGGTTACAATGAGCAGTTCTTC
clone_size: .; j_call: TRBJ1-1; d_call: TRBD1; v_call: TRBV29-1; cdr3_aa: CSANGQGNTEAFF; cdr3_nt: TGCAGCGCCAACGGACAGGGGAACACTGAAGCTTTCTTT
clone_size: .; j_call: TRBJ1-3; d_call: .; v_call: TRBV7-8; cdr3_aa: CASSFALSGNTIYF; cdr3_nt: TGTGCCAGCAGCTTCGCGTTGTCTGGAAACACCATATATTTT
clone_size: .; j_call: TRBJ2-7; d_call: .; v_call: TRBV28; cdr3_aa: CASKLQGTYEQYF; cdr3_nt: TGTGCCAGCAAACTACAGGGAACCTACGAGCAGTACTTC
clone_size: .; j_call: TRBJ2-5; d_call: .; v_call: TRBV28; cdr3_aa: CASTLGGQETQYF; cdr3_nt: TGTGCCAGCACCCTTGGAGGGCAAGAGACCCAGTACTTC
clone_size: few; j_call: TRBJ1-1; d_call: TRBD1; v_call: TRBV6-5; cdr3_aa: CASKTRDRDAEAFF; cdr3_nt: TGTGCCAGCAAGACCCGGGACAGGGATGCTGAAGCTTTCTTT
clone_size: .; j_call: TRBJ2-5; d_call: TRBD2; v_call: TRBV11-2; cdr3_aa: CASSPLRGGGTQYF; cdr3_nt: TGTGCCAGCAGCCCCCTTCGGGGGGGCGGGACCCAGTACTTC
clone_size: .; j_call: TRBJ2-1; d_call: .; v_call: TRBV7-2; cdr3_aa: CASSLPTVYNEQFF; cdr3_nt: TGTGCCAGCAGCTTACCGACAGTCTACAATGAGCAGTTCTTC
clone_size: once; j_call: TRBJ1-3; d_call: .; v_call: TRBV5-1; cdr3_aa: CASSQDRLAGNTIYF; cdr3_nt: TGCGCCAGCAGCCAAGACAGGTTGGCTGGAAACACCATATATTTT
clone_size: few; j_call: TRBJ2-7; d_call: TRBD1; v_call: TRBV5-4; cdr3_aa: CASSLTGQVYEQYF; cdr3_nt: TGTGCCAGCAGCTTAACCGGACAGGTCTACGAGCAGTACTTC
clone_size: .; j_call: TRBJ2-5; d_call: .; v_call: TRBV5-4; cdr3_aa: CASSHPRGLEETQYF; cdr3_nt: TGTGCCAGCAGCCACCCGAGAGGACTGGAAGAGACCCAGTACTTC
clone_size: once; j_call: TRBJ2-7; d_call: TRBD2; v_call: TRBV7-2; cdr3_aa: CASSPPGLVGEQYF; cdr3_nt: TGTGCCAGCAGCCCGCCGGGACTAGTTGGCGAGCAGTACTTC
clone_size: once; j_call: TRBJ2-7; d_call: TRBD2; v_call: TRBV28; cdr3_aa: CASTSGRYYEQYF; cdr3_nt: TGTGCCAGCACTAGCGGGAGATATTACGAGCAGTACTTC
clone_size: once; j_call: TRBJ1-6; d_call: TRBD1; v_call: TRBV7-9; cdr3_aa: CASIEGQGNSPLHF; cdr3_nt: TGTGCCAGCATCGAAGGACAGGGGAATTCACCCCTCCACTTT
clone_size: .; j_call: TRBJ2-3; d_call: .; v_call: TRBV7-2; cdr3_aa: CASSLAGTGVGDTQYF; cdr3_nt: TGTGCCAGCAGCTTAGCGGGAACGGGAGTGGGGGATACGCAGTATTTT
clone_size: few; j_call: TRBJ1-1; d_call: .; v_call: TRBV4-1; cdr3_aa: CATTYTRWNTEAFF; cdr3_nt: TGCGCCACTACCTACACGCGGTGGAACACTGAAGCTTTCTTT
clone_size: .; j_call: TRBJ2-7; d_call: TRBD2; v_call: TRBV28; cdr3_aa: CASRPAGGSIYEQYF; cdr3_nt: TGTGCCAGCCGGCCAGCGGGAGGGAGTATCTACGAGCAGTACTTC
clone_size: .; j_call: TRBJ2-7; d_call: TRBD1; v_call: TRBV6-4; cdr3_aa: CASSEGQGAIYEQYF; cdr3_nt: TGTGCCAGCAGTGAAGGGCAGGGGGCTATCTACGAGCAGTACTTC
clone_size: .; j_call: TRBJ1-2; d_call: .; v_call: TRBV6-6; cdr3_aa: CASSPGQNYGYTF; cdr3_nt: TGTGCCAGCAGTCCCGGACAGAACTATGGCTACACCTTC
clone_size: .; j_call: TRBJ1-5; d_call: .; v_call: TRBV7-2; cdr3_aa: CASSSGQPNQPQHF; cdr3_nt: TGTGCCAGCAGCTCCGGACAGCCCAATCAGCCCCAGCATTTT
clone_size: .; j_call: TRBJ1-1; d_call: .; v_call: TRBV6-1; cdr3_aa: CASRGVWGATEAFF; cdr3_nt: TGTGCCAGCAGGGGAGTTTGGGGTGCCACTGAAGCTTTCTTT
clone_size: .; j_call: TRBJ1-4; d_call: .; v_call: TRBV7-6; cdr3_aa: CASSFYADEKLFF; cdr3_nt: TGTGCCAGCAGCTTTTACGCAGATGAAAAACTGTTTTTT
clone_size: .; j_call: TRBJ2-2; d_call: .; v_call: TRBV25-1; cdr3_aa: CASSDTRGANTGELFF; cdr3_nt: TGCGCCAGCAGTGACACTCGAGGCGCGAACACCGGGGAGCTGTTTTTT
clone_size: .; j_call: TRBJ2-2; d_call: .; v_call: TRBV2; cdr3_aa: CASHTQSLLTGELFF; cdr3_nt: TGTGCCAGCCACACACAGAGTTTACTTACCGGGGAGCTGTTTTTT
clone_size: .; j_call: TRBJ1-1; d_call: TRBD1; v_call: TRBV2; cdr3_aa: CASTRRTGRLNTEAFF; cdr3_nt: TGTGCCAGCACTCGAAGGACAGGACGATTGAACACTGAAGCTTTCTTT
clone_size: .; j_call: TRBJ2-1; d_call: .; v_call: TRBV7-8; cdr3_aa: CASSLGLGESDEQFF; cdr3_nt: TGTGCCAGCAGCTTAGGTCTAGGAGAGTCGGATGAGCAGTTCTTC
clone_size: .; j_call: TRBJ2-1; d_call: .; v_call: TRBV6-4; cdr3_aa: CASSFSSYNEQFF; cdr3_nt: TGTGCCAGCAGTTTTAGCTCCTACAATGAGCAGTTCTTC
clone_size: once; j_call: TRBJ2-7; d_call: .; v_call: TRBV30; cdr3_aa: CAWSVHLGGRGYF; cdr3_nt: TGTGCCTGGAGTGTACATCTGGGTGGAAGGGGGTACTTC
clone_size: .; j_call: TRBJ2-4; d_call: .; v_call: TRBV27; cdr3_aa: CASSFGVDREGSKNIQYF; cdr3_nt: TGTGCCAGCAGTTTCGGTGTGGACAGGGAGGGGTCCAAAAACATTCAGTACTTC
clone_size: .; j_call: TRBJ2-3; d_call: TRBD2; v_call: TRBV5-1; cdr3_aa: CASSRPGTSRADTQYF; cdr3_nt: TGCGCCAGCAGCCGTCCCGGGACTAGTAGGGCAGATACGCAGTATTTT
clone_size: .; j_call: TRBJ2-7; d_call: .; v_call: TRBV2; cdr3_aa: CASSVLTGGQYEQYF; cdr3_nt: TGTGCCAGCAGTGTTTTAACGGGGGGCCAATACGAGCAGTACTTC
clone_size: once; j_call: TRBJ1-5; d_call: .; v_call: TRBV6-6; cdr3_aa: CATYRAGGGNQPQHF; cdr3_nt: TGTGCCACTTACAGGGCTGGGGGGGGCAATCAGCCCCAGCATTTT
clone_size: once; j_call: TRBJ2-3; d_call: TRBD2; v_call: TRBV2; cdr3_aa: CASSLLAGGQFESTDTQYF; cdr3_nt: TGTGCCAGCAGCCTACTAGCGGGGGGGCAGTTTGAAAGCACAGATACGCAGTATTTT
clone_size: few; j_call: TRBJ1-2; d_call: .; v_call: TRBV28; cdr3_aa: CASSLDRQVLLGYTF; cdr3_nt: TGTGCCAGCAGTTTAGATAGACAGGTTCTCTTAGGCTACACCTTC
clone_size: .; j_call: TRBJ2-7; d_call: .; v_call: TRBV27; cdr3_aa: CASTPRSSGYEQYF; cdr3_nt: TGTGCCAGCACACCAAGGAGTAGCGGCTACGAGCAGTACTTC
clone_size: .; j_call: TRBJ1-5; d_call: .; v_call: TRBV11-2; cdr3_aa: CASSLGGDNQPQHF; cdr3_nt: TGTGCCAGCAGCCTCGGGGGGGACAATCAGCCCCAGCATTTT
clone_size: .; j_call: TRBJ2-1; d_call: .; v_call: TRBV11-3; cdr3_aa: CASSLEGIHEQFF; cdr3_nt: TGTGCCAGCAGCTTAGAGGGCATCCATGAGCAGTTCTTC
clone_size: .; j_call: TRBJ1-1; d_call: .; v_call: TRBV6-1; cdr3_aa: CASSEAGGRGAFF; cdr3_nt: TGTGCCAGCAGTGAAGCGGGGGGGCGCGGGGCTTTCTTT
clone_size: .; j_call: TRBJ2-7; d_call: .; v_call: TRBV28; cdr3_aa: CASSLSWGVSYEQYF; cdr3_nt: TGTGCCAGCAGTTTATCATGGGGGGTCTCCTACGAGCAGTACTTC
clone_size: .; j_call: TRBJ1-3; d_call: TRBD1; v_call: TRBV6-5; cdr3_aa: CASSTGGAGGNTIYF; cdr3_nt: TGTGCCAGCAGTACAGGGGGCGCAGGTGGAAACACCATATATTTT
clone_size: .; j_call: TRBJ2-1; d_call: .; v_call: TRBV28; cdr3_aa: CASSLSPGDNEQFF; cdr3_nt: TGTGCCAGCAGTTTGTCCCCAGGGGACAATGAGCAGTTCTTC
clone_size: .; j_call: TRBJ2-3; d_call: .; v_call: TRBV5-1; cdr3_aa: CASSLAYPGLGTDTQYF; cdr3_nt: TGCGCCAGCAGCTTGGCCTATCCGGGACTTGGCACAGATACGCAGTATTTT
clone_size: .; j_call: TRBJ2-4; d_call: .; v_call: TRBV5-1; cdr3_aa: CASSLGPENIQYF; cdr3_nt: TGCGCCAGCAGCTTGGGTCCCGAAAACATTCAGTACTTC
clone_size: .; j_call: TRBJ2-3; d_call: TRBD1; v_call: TRBV7-2; cdr3_aa: CASSPGQGITDTQYF; cdr3_nt: TGTGCCAGCAGCCCGGGACAGGGGATCACAGATACGCAGTATTTT
clone_size: once; j_call: TRBJ2-7; d_call: .; v_call: TRBV6-5; cdr3_aa: CASSSRHRSYEQYF; cdr3_nt: TGTGCCAGCAGTAGCCGACATAGATCCTACGAGCAGTACTTC
clone_size: .; j_call: TRBJ1-2; d_call: TRBD1; v_call: TRBV7-9; cdr3_aa: CASSPSPGAGGRGYTF; cdr3_nt: TGTGCCAGCAGCCCCTCGCCAGGGGCAGGGGGCCGTGGCTACACCTTC
clone_size: .; j_call: TRBJ1-4; d_call: .; v_call: TRBV4-3; cdr3_aa: CASSQGYRSNEKLFF; cdr3_nt: TGCGCCAGCAGCCAAGGGTACAGATCCAATGAAAAACTGTTTTTT
clone_size: .; j_call: TRBJ2-2; d_call: .; v_call: TRBV7-2; cdr3_aa: CASSLNMANTGELFF; cdr3_nt: TGTGCCAGCAGCTTAAACATGGCGAACACCGGGGAGCTGTTTTTT
clone_size: .; j_call: TRBJ2-2; d_call: .; v_call: TRBV27; cdr3_aa: CASSSRPGHNTGELFF; cdr3_nt: TGTGCCAGCAGTTCCCGACCGGGACACAACACCGGGGAGCTGTTTTTT
clone_size: .; j_call: TRBJ2-3; d_call: .; v_call: TRBV5-5; cdr3_aa: CASSVDLADTQYF; cdr3_nt: TGTGCCAGCAGCGTGGACTTAGCGGATACGCAGTATTTT
clone_size: .; j_call: TRBJ2-1; d_call: TRBD2; v_call: TRBV7-2; cdr3_aa: CASSSQRSSGGYNEQFF; cdr3_nt: TGTGCCAGCAGCTCCCAGCGGTCTAGCGGGGGCTACAATGAGCAGTTCTTC